Listed below are T cell receptor beta chains from one sample, sequenced in a study of tumor-infiltrating lymphocytes in localized non-small cell lung cancer. The table came from immunoSEQ multiplex PCR; TCRdb's copy has only in-frame clones and leaves some out. In the table there are tens of thousands of clones, 73% of which are singletons. The sample taken for sequencing was lung tumor tissue. The receptors originated from a human donor with non-small cell lung cancer. CDR3s include the opening cysteine and the closing phenylalanine or tryptophan. A D gene is named only where the DNA matches it firmly. Not all rows give a size; the values are once, few, many and, for expanded clones, a class.

D gene: NA
CDR3 length: 15
J gene: TRBJ1-2
clone size: NA
V gene: TRBV4-3
CDR3 DNA: TGCGCCAGCAGCCAAGACCGCCCAGGGTACTATGGCTACACCTTC
CDR3 protein: CASSQDRPGYYGYTF

D gene: NA
CDR3 length: 16
J gene: TRBJ2-3
clone size: NA
V gene: TRBV4-3
CDR3 DNA: TGCGCCAGCAGCCAAAATTGGAATGGCCGGGGAGATACGCAGTATTTT
CDR3 protein: CASSQNWNGRGDTQYF

D gene: NA
CDR3 length: 15
J gene: TRBJ2-5
clone size: large
V gene: TRBV25-1
CDR3 DNA: TGTGCCAGCAGTGCCGCGGGGGCCTCTCAAGAGACCCAGTACTTC
CDR3 protein: CASSAAGASQETQYF

D gene: NA
CDR3 length: 16
J gene: TRBJ2-6
clone size: NA
V gene: TRBV27
CDR3 DNA: TGTGCCAGCAGTCCCCGGACAGTTTCTGGGGCCAACGTCCTGACTTTC
CDR3 protein: CASSPRTVSGANVLTF

D gene: NA
CDR3 length: 11
J gene: TRBJ2-1
clone size: once
V gene: TRBV6-1
CDR3 DNA: TGTGCCAGCACCGAAGCCAATGAGCAGTTCTTC
CDR3 protein: CASTEANEQFF

D gene: NA
CDR3 length: 13
J gene: TRBJ2-7
clone size: NA
V gene: TRBV7-9
CDR3 DNA: TGTGCCAGCAGCTTAGCGCTCGTGGCGGACCAGTACTTC
CDR3 protein: CASSLALVADQYF

D gene: TRBD1
CDR3 length: 14
J gene: TRBJ2-1
clone size: NA
V gene: TRBV27
CDR3 DNA: TGTGCCAGCAGTTTAAACAGGGGGCTGGGTGAGCGGTTCTTC
CDR3 protein: CASSLNRGLGERFF

D gene: NA
CDR3 length: 12
J gene: TRBJ1-5
clone size: NA
V gene: TRBV9
CDR3 DNA: TGTGCCAGCAGCGTAGGGGACCAGCCCCAGCATTTT
CDR3 protein: CASSVGDQPQHF

D gene: NA
CDR3 length: 15
J gene: TRBJ1-2
clone size: NA
V gene: TRBV11-3
CDR3 DNA: TGTGCCAGCAGCTTTGGTCAGCGGACCCTCTATGGCTACACCTTC
CDR3 protein: CASSFGQRTLYGYTF

D gene: NA
CDR3 length: 17
J gene: TRBJ2-2
clone size: few
V gene: TRBV21-1
CDR3 DNA: TGTGCCAGCAGCAAACCGGGCGGCAGGAGTTTTACCGGGGAGCTGTTTTTT
CDR3 protein: CASSKPGGRSFTGELFF

D gene: NA
CDR3 length: 15
J gene: TRBJ2-7
clone size: few
V gene: TRBV5-4
CDR3 DNA: TGTGCCAGCAGCTCGACCGGGTCGAGCTCCTACGAGCAGTACTTC
CDR3 protein: CASSSTGSSSYEQYF

D gene: NA
CDR3 length: 13
J gene: TRBJ2-1
clone size: NA
V gene: TRBV19
CDR3 DNA: TGTGCCAGTAGTAACACCGGGAGCAATGAGCAGTTCTTC
CDR3 protein: CASSNTGSNEQFF

D gene: NA
CDR3 length: 12
J gene: TRBJ1-2
clone size: few
V gene: TRBV7-9
CDR3 DNA: TGTGCCAGCAGCTCCCTTATGGGGGGCTACACCTTC
CDR3 protein: CASSSLMGGYTF

D gene: NA
CDR3 length: 11
J gene: TRBJ1-1
clone size: NA
V gene: TRBV20-1
CDR3 DNA: TGCAGTGCTCCCCTGAACACTGAAGCTTTCTTT
CDR3 protein: CSAPLNTEAFF

D gene: NA
CDR3 length: 16
J gene: TRBJ2-1
clone size: NA
V gene: TRBV10-3
CDR3 DNA: TGTGCCATCAGTGATGGGTTTCAGGGGTTCTACAATGAGCAGTTCTTC
CDR3 protein: CAISDGFQGFYNEQFF

D gene: TRBD2
CDR3 length: 15
J gene: TRBJ2-3
clone size: NA
V gene: TRBV19
CDR3 DNA: TGTGCCAGTACCCGGGGACTAGCGGGCCTTGATACGCAGTATTTT
CDR3 protein: CASTRGLAGLDTQYF

D gene: NA
CDR3 length: 13
J gene: TRBJ1-1
clone size: NA
V gene: TRBV10-2
CDR3 DNA: TGCGCCACCTATATAGGGACGTATACTGAAGCTTTCTTT
CDR3 protein: CATYIGTYTEAFF

D gene: NA
CDR3 length: 13
J gene: TRBJ1-1
clone size: NA
V gene: TRBV7-2
CDR3 DNA: TGTGCCAGCAGCTTAGGGGACAAAACTGAAGCTTTCTTT
CDR3 protein: CASSLGDKTEAFF

D gene: NA
CDR3 length: 15
J gene: TRBJ2-2
clone size: NA
V gene: TRBV6-5
CDR3 DNA: TGTGCCAGCAGTTACTCGGTACAGAACACCGGGGAGCTGTTTTTT
CDR3 protein: CASSYSVQNTGELFF

D gene: NA
CDR3 length: 14
J gene: TRBJ2-2
clone size: NA
V gene: TRBV6-1
CDR3 DNA: TGTGCCAGTAAGGCAGGGGCGAACACCGGGGAGCTGTTTTTT
CDR3 protein: CASKAGANTGELFF

D gene: NA
CDR3 length: 17
J gene: TRBJ1-1
clone size: few
V gene: TRBV7-9
CDR3 DNA: TGTGCCAGCAGCGCCCTCCTCCGGGACTCCCGAACTACTGAAGCTTTCTTT
CDR3 protein: CASSALLRDSRTTEAFF

D gene: NA
CDR3 length: 12
J gene: TRBJ2-7
clone size: NA
V gene: TRBV10-1
CDR3 DNA: TGCGCCACCCGGGACGGAAACTACGAGCAGTACTTC
CDR3 protein: CATRDGNYEQYF

D gene: NA
CDR3 length: 14
J gene: TRBJ2-3
clone size: NA
V gene: TRBV19
CDR3 DNA: TGTGCCAGTAGTACCCAGCCAGAAAGGGATACGCAGTATTTT
CDR3 protein: CASSTQPERDTQYF

D gene: NA
CDR3 length: 18
J gene: TRBJ1-1
clone size: NA
V gene: TRBV5-8
CDR3 DNA: TGTGCCAGCAGCCCAAGGGAGGGACACATAAGGGGGAACACTGAAGCTTTCTTT
CDR3 protein: CASSPREGHIRGNTEAFF

D gene: NA
CDR3 length: 14
J gene: TRBJ1-1
clone size: once
V gene: TRBV18
CDR3 DNA: TGTGCCAGCTCACCCCCGACCAGCTACACTGAAGCTTTCTTT
CDR3 protein: CASSPPTSYTEAFF

D gene: NA
CDR3 length: 14
J gene: TRBJ2-1
clone size: NA
V gene: TRBV11-2
CDR3 DNA: TGTGCCAGCAGCTTAAGCGGCTCCTACAATGAGCAGTTCTTC
CDR3 protein: CASSLSGSYNEQFF

D gene: NA
CDR3 length: 17
J gene: TRBJ2-3
clone size: NA
V gene: TRBV7-2
CDR3 DNA: TGTGCCAGCAGCTTAGCGTCTAGTAGATCTATCACAGATACGCAGTATTTT
CDR3 protein: CASSLASSRSITDTQYF

D gene: NA
CDR3 length: 12
J gene: TRBJ1-4
clone size: NA
V gene: TRBV5-1
CDR3 DNA: TGCGCCAGCAGCTCCGGTAATGAAAAACTGTTTTTT
CDR3 protein: CASSSGNEKLFF

D gene: NA
CDR3 length: 15
J gene: TRBJ1-1
clone size: once
V gene: TRBV13
CDR3 DNA: TGTGCCAGCAGCTTAGGCCTTGCAGCGAACACTGAAGCTTTCTTT
CDR3 protein: CASSLGLAANTEAFF